This is a list of T cell receptor beta chains from one sample in a study of graft-versus-host responses after intestinal transplantation. TCRdb's table, derived via immunoSEQ multiplex PCR, lists solely in-frame clones and lacks some. The repertoire holds about 7,400 clones, with 30% to 40% as singletons. The source was alloreactive CD8+ T cells from a mixed lymphocyte reaction culture, collected before transplantation. The source is a human patient who was an organ donor for intestinal transplantation. Each CDR3 is given with its conserved first and last residue. The D gene is left open where the match is weak. Clone size is not always given. Where it is, it says once, few, many or a class for expanded clones.

size,V,J,D,DNA,CDR3
NA,TRBV7-2,TRBJ2-7,TRBD2,TGTGCCAGCAGCTCCCCTTCGACTAGCGGCTACGAGCAGTACTTC,CASSSPSTSGYEQYF
medium-sized,TRBV27,TRBJ2-7,TRBD1,TGTGCCAGCAGTCCCGGGACAGGGGGCGTTGGATACGAGCAGTACTTC,CASSPGTGGVGYEQYF
NA,TRBV11-2,TRBJ1-4,NA,TGTGCCAGCAGCTTACAGGGCGGAAAACTGTTTTTT,CASSLQGGKLFF
NA,TRBV7-6,TRBJ2-2,TRBD1,TGTGCCAGCAGCTTCCGGACAGGTATCACCGGGGAGCTGTTTTTT,CASSFRTGITGELFF
medium-sized,TRBV7-9,TRBJ1-4,NA,TGTGCCAGCAGCCTTCCTAGAGATGCAACTAATGAAAAACTGTTTTTT,CASSLPRDATNEKLFF
NA,TRBV4-1,TRBJ2-5,NA,TGCGCCAGCAGCGCTCACCCACCAGGGAGGAGTAGGGCGTACCAAGAGACCCAGTACTTC,CASSAHPPGRSRAYQETQYF
NA,TRBV7-9,TRBJ1-1,TRBD1,TGTGCCAGCAGGATTACAGGGGTGGGCATGAACACTGAAGCTTTCTTT,CASRITGVGMNTEAFF
few,TRBV7-9,TRBJ2-5,NA,TGTGCCAGCAGTTCCCTAGCTTTCTCAGAGACCCAGTACTTC,CASSSLAFSETQYF
NA,TRBV28,TRBJ2-2,TRBD2,TGTGCCAGCAGACCGGGACTAGTTTGGACCGGGGAGCTGTTTTTT,CASRPGLVWTGELFF
few,TRBV4-1,TRBJ2-6,NA,TGCGCCAGCAGCCGGTGGCTCTCTGGGGCCAACGTCCTGACTTTC,CASSRWLSGANVLTF
NA,TRBV30,TRBJ1-5,TRBD1,TGTGCCTGGGCACCGGGACAGGGGGCTCAGCCCCAGCATTTT,CAWAPGQGAQPQHF
NA,TRBV10-2,TRBJ2-7,NA,TGCGCCAGCAGCCCAGGCTACGAGCAGTACTTC,CASSPGYEQYF
few,TRBV28,TRBJ1-5,NA,TGTGCCAGCAGTCACCCGAGGACAGAACTATTTTATAGCAATCAGCCCCAGCATTTT,CASSHPRTELFYSNQPQHF
once,TRBV13,TRBJ2-7,TRBD2,TGTGCCAGCAGCTTACGACTAGCCCGGGTCGAGCAGTACTTC,CASSLRLARVEQYF
NA,TRBV6-6,TRBJ2-7,NA,TGTGCCAGCAGCCACTTGCGGGCAGTACCCTACGAGCAGTACTTC,CASSHLRAVPYEQYF
NA,TRBV2,TRBJ2-1,NA,TGTGCCAGCAGTGGTTGGGGCGGGGACAATGAGCAGTTCTTC,CASSGWGGDNEQFF
medium-sized,TRBV4-2,TRBJ2-1,NA,TGTGCCAGCAGCCCCCCCGCAAGGGGGATTAATGAGCAGTTCTTC,CASSPPARGINEQFF
NA,TRBV7-9,TRBJ2-2,NA,TGTGCCAGCACCTCGGTTGGTACCGGGGAGCTGTTTTTT,CASTSVGTGELFF
few,TRBV11-2,TRBJ2-7,NA,TGTGCCAGCAGCCCCCGGCTCCACAGAAGTTTATTCTACGAGCAGTACTTC,CASSPRLHRSLFYEQYF
NA,TRBV20-1,TRBJ2-7,NA,TGCAGTGCTGACACCCTCTACGAGCAGTACTTC,CSADTLYEQYF
NA,TRBV18,TRBJ1-2,NA,TGTGCCAGCTCACCACAGGCAGGGTTGGCCCCCTATGGCTACACCTTC,CASSPQAGLAPYGYTF
NA,TRBV4-3,TRBJ2-7,NA,TGCGCCAGCAGCCTATTAGCGTCCTCCTACGAGCAGTACTTC,CASSLLASSYEQYF
few,TRBV2,TRBJ2-1,TRBD2,TGTGCCAGCAGTGGTCTAGCGGGTATCTCCTACAATGAGCAGTTCTTC,CASSGLAGISYNEQFF
NA,TRBV7-9,TRBJ2-7,TRBD2,TGTGCCAGCAGCTTGACTAGCGGGGGGGTGTACGAGCAGTACTTC,CASSLTSGGVYEQYF
NA,TRBV5-1,TRBJ1-6,TRBD1,TGCGCCAGCAGCTTGGCCTGGGACAGAAGTTTTAATTCACCCCTCCACTTT,CASSLAWDRSFNSPLHF
NA,TRBV29-1,TRBJ1-2,TRBD1,TGCAGCGTTGTAGGGACAGCCCATCTGAACTATGGCTACACCTTC,CSVVGTAHLNYGYTF
NA,TRBV2,TRBJ2-7,TRBD2,TGTGCCAGCACCTTAGCGGGGGGGCCCGCGCACGAGCAGTACTTC,CASTLAGGPAHEQYF
NA,TRBV11-2,TRBJ2-7,TRBD1,TGTGCCAGCAGCGACAGGGTGTACGAGCAGTACTTC,CASSDRVYEQYF
NA,TRBV29-1,TRBJ1-1,NA,TGCAGCGTTGGGGCAGTGAACACTGAAGCTTTCTTT,CSVGAVNTEAFF
few,TRBV5-1,TRBJ2-7,NA,TGCGCCAGCAGCGTAAACTGGGACATCTCCTACGAGCAGTACTTC,CASSVNWDISYEQYF
medium-sized,TRBV28,TRBJ2-6,TRBD1,TGTGCCAGCAGAGGGACAGGGGCACCTTTCTCTGGGGCCAACGTCCTGACTTTC,CASRGTGAPFSGANVLTF